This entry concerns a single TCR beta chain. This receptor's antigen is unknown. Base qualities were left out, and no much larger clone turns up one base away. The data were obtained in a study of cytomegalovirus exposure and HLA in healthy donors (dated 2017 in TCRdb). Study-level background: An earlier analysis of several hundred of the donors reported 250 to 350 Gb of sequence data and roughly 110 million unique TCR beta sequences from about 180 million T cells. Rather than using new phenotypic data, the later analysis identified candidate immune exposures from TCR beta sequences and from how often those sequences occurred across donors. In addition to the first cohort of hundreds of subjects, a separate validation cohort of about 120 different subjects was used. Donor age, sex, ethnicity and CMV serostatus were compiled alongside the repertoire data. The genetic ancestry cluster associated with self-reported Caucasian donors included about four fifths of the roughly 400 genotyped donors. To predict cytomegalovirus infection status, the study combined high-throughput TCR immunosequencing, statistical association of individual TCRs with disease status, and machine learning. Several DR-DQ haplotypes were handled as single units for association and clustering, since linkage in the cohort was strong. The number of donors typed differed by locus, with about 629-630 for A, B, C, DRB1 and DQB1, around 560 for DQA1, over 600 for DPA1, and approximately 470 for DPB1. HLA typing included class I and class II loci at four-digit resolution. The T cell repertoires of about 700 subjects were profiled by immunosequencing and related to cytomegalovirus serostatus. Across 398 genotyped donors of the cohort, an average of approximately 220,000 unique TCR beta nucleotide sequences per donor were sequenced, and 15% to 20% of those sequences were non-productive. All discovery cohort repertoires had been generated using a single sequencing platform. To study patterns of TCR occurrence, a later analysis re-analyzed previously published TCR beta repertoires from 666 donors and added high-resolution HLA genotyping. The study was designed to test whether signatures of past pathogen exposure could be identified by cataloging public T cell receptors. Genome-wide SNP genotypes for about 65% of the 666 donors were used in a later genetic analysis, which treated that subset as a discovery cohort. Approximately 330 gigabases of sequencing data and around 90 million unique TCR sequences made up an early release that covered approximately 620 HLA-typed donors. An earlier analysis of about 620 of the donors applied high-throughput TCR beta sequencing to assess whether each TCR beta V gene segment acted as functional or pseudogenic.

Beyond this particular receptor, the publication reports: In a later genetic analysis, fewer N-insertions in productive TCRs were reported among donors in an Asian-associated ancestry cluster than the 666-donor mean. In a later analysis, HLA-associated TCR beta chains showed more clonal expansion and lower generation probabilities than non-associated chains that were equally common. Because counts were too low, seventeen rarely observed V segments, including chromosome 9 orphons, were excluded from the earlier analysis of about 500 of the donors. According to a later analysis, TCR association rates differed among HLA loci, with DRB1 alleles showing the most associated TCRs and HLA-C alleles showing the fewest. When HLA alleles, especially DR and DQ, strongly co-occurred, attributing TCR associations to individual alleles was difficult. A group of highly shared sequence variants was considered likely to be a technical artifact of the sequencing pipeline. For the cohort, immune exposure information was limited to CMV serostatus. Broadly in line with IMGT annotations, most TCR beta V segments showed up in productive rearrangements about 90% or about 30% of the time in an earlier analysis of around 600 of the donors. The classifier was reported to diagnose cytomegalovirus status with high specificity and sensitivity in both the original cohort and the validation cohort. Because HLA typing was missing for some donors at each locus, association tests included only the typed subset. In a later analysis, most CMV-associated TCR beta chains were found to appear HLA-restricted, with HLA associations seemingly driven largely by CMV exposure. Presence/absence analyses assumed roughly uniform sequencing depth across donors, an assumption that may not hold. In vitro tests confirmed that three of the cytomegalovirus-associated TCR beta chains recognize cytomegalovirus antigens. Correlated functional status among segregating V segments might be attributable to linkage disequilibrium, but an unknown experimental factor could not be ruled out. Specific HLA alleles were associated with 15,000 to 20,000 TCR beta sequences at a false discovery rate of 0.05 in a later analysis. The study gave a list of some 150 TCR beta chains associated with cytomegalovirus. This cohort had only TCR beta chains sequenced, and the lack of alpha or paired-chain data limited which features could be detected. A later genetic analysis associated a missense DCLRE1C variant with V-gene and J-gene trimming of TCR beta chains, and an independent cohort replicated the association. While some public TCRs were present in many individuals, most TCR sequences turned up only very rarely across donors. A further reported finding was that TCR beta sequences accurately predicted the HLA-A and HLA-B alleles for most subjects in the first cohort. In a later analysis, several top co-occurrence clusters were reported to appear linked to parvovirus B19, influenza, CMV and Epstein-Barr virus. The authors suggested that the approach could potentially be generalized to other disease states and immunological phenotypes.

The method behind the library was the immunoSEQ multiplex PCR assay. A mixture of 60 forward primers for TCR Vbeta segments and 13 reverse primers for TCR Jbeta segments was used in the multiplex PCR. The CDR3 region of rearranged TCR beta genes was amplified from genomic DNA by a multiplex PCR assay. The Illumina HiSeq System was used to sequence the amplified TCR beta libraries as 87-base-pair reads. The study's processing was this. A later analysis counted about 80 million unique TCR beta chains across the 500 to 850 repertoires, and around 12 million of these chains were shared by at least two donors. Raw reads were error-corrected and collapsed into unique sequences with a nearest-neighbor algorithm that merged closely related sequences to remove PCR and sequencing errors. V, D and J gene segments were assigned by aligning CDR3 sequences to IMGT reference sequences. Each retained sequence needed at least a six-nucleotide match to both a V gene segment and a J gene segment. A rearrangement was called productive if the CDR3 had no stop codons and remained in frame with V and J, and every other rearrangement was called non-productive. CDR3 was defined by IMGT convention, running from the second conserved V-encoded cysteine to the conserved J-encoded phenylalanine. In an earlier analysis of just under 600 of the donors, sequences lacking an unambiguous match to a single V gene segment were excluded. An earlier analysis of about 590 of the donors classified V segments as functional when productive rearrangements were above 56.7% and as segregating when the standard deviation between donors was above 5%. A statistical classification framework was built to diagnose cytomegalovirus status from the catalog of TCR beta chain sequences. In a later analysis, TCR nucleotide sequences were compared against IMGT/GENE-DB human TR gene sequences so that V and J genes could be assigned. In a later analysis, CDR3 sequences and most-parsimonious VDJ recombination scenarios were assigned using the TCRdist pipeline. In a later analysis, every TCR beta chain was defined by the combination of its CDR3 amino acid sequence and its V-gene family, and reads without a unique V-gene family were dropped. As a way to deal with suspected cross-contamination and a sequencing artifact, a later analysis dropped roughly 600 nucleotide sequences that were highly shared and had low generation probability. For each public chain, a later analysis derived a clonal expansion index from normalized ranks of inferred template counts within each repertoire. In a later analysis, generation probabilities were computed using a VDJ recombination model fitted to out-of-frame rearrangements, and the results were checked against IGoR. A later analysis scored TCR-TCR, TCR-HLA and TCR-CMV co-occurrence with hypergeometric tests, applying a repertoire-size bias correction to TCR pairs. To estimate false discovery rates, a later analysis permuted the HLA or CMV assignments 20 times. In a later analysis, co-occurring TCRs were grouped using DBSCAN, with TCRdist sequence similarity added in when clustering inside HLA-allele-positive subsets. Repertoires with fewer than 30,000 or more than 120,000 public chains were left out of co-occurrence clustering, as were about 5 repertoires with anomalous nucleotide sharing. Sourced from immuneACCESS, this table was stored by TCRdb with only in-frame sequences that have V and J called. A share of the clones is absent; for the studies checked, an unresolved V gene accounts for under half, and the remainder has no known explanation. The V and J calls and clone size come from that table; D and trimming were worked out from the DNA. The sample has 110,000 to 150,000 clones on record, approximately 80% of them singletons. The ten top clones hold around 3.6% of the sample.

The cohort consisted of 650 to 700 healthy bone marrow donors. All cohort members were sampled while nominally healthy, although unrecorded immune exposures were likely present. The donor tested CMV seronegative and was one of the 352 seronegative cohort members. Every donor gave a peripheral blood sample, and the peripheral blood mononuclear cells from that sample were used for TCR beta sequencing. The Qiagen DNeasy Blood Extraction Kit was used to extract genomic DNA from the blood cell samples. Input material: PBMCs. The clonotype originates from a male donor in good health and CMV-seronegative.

The CDR3 amino acid sequence is: CSVGRGLIGETQYF. Here is the DNA: TGCAGCGTTGGGCGCGGGCTAATAGGGGAGACCCAGTACTTC. In this chain, TRBV29-1 is recombined with TRBJ2-5; the D gene is perhaps TRBD2, on 5 matching bases. The cysteine opens and the phenylalanine closes a CDR3 of 14 amino acids. Only the CDR3 portion is preserved as DNA: 42 bases, with reading frame beginning at the first base. The trim is 4 bases for V and 5 bases for J, with a gap of 17 bases between the germline ends. The germline V gene encodes CDR1 SQVTM and CDR2 ANQGSEA.